The clone carrying this T cell receptor (beta chain) was seen ten or more times. The antigen is not known. This entry is derived from a study of T cells in Graves' hyperthyroidism and ophthalmopathy. Diagnoses were established using clinical symptoms, serum thyroxine and TRAb, thyroid ultrasound and orbital computed tomography. What was amplified from RNA transcripts were TCR beta CDR3 regions. An initial round of RT-PCR targeting the TCR CDR3 relied on the HTBI primer set. TCRdb re-called the multiplex PCR reads with MiXCR, one entry per CDR3 protein. Seen here are roughly 300,000 distinct CDR3 sequences, approximately 15% observed once, and the top ten hold just under 25%. Germline-derived CDR1 and CDR2 are SNHLY and FYNNEI. The V end was cut by 9 bases, the J end by 4 bases, with 9 bases between. The length of the CDR3 is 11 residues. Findings and limits, study-wide: Most expanded thyroid clonotypes above 0.001 also appeared in blood. The model foresaw ophthalmopathy a median roughly 6 months prior to onset.

What was sequenced was blood. This TCR was sampled from a woman in her 30s with Graves' hyperthyroidism. The rearrangement joins TRBV2 to TRBJ1-2; TRBD1 is a possible D gene (5 bases). The CDR3, as DNA: TGTGCCAGAGGGGTGGGCTATGGCTACACCTTC. This encodes CARGVGYGYTF.